The 7 T cell receptor beta chains below were found in one sample sequenced in a study of T cell repertoires in cytomegalovirus infection. TCRdb itself ran the reads through MiXCR, one entry per CDR3 protein. Of hundreds of thousands of distinct CDR3 sequences listed, approximately 34% are singletons. The sample consisted of PBMCs. The receptors were sampled from a human donor in good health (CMV status not recorded). Some clones in this sample may be carry-over from other donors' samples.

This chain joins TRBV28 and TRBJ2-2; tentatively, D is TRBD1 (6 bases). Germline V gene data show CDR1 as MDHEN and CDR2 as SYDVKM. The CDR3 is 19 amino acids. V lost 3 bases and J lost 3, with 23 bases in between. The CDR3 coding sequence is TGTGCCAGCAGTTTCCCCTCGGACAGCCAACGAGTCCACACCGGGGAGCTGTTTTTT. Translated, it gives CASSFPSDSQRVHTGELFF.

There are a few counts of this clonotype. The chain joins TRBV19 to TRBJ1-5; perhaps TRBD1 as D (6 bases). This CDR3 spans 17 amino acids. Per the germline V gene, CDR1 is LNHDA and CDR2 is SQIVND (reference sequence). Trimming took 5 bases from V and 2 from J, leaving 19 bases between them. The CDR3 loop reads CASSWIVGAAGNQPQHF. The CDR3 DNA reads TGTGCCAGTAGTTGGATTGTGGGGGCGGCGGGCAATCAGCCCCAGCATTTT.

The chain uses TRBV6-5 and TRBJ1-2, with D possibly being TRBD1 (5 bases). Germline values: CDR1 MNHEY, CDR2 SVGAGI. The CDR3 spans 15 residues. V dropped 2 bases and J dropped 8 bases, with 18 bases sitting between them. The CDR3: CASSYQRWGLKGYTF. CDR3 nucleotide sequence: TGTGCCAGCAGTTACCAGCGGTGGGGGTTAAAGGGCTACACCTTC.

The chain is built from TRBV28 and TRBJ1-1; 7 bases are a match to TRBD1. V dropped 7 bases and J dropped 3; count of bases not matched to a gene: 5. In germline, CDR1 is MDHEN, CDR2 SYDVKM. This CDR3 has 13 amino acids. CDR3 DNA sequence: TGTGCCAGCATCCCACAGGGGTACACTGAAGCTTTCTTT. This codes for CASIPQGYTEAFF. The variable domain in full, with the rest retrieved from reference TRBV28 and TRBJ1-1, is DVKVTQSSRYLVKRTGEKVFLECVQDMDHENMFWYRQDPGLGLRLIYFSYDVKMKEKGDIPEGYSVSREKKERFSLILESASTNQTSMYLCASIPQGYTEAFFGQGTRLTVV.

This clonotype was seen more than once but under ten times. As DNA, the CDR3 is TGTGCCAGCAGTCCTTGGGGGAATCAGCCCCAGCATTTT. Amino acid sequence: CASSPWGNQPQHF. J is TRBJ1-5 and V is TRBV12-3 or TRBV12-4, with D possibly being TRBD1 (5 bases). The CDR3 is 13 residues long. Trimming left V 5 bases short and J 4 bases short, with 9 bases between.

This rearrangement joins TRBV29-1 to TRBJ2-6; the match to TRBD2 covers 8 bases. The V gene end was trimmed by 6 bases and the J gene end by 4 bases; junction bases not matched to a gene: 14. The CDR3 contains 17 residues. From germline, CDR1 is SQVTM and CDR2 ANQGSEA. The CDR3 protein is CSVEELAESSGANVLTF. DNA for the CDR3: TGCAGCGTGGAGGAACTAGCGGAGTCTTCCGGGGCCAACGTCCTGACTTTC.

The V gene is TRBV14, the J gene TRBJ1-6; perhaps TRBD1 as D (5 bases). Germline V gene data show CDR1 as SGHDN and CDR2 as FVKESK. Trimming removed 3 bases from V and 8 bases from J, with 8 bases in between. This CDR3 is 13 amino acids long. As DNA, the CDR3 is TGTGCCAGCAGCCACAGGGACGATTCACCCCTCCACTTT. Encoded protein: CASSHRDDSPLHF.